This TCR beta chain was sequenced for a study of blood T cell dynamics during melanoma immunotherapy. The time point: pre-treatment baseline. Germline values: CDR1 SGHNT, CDR2 YENEEA. The CDR3 runs 12 residues. V was pared by 0 bases and J by 8 bases, with 8 bases between. Assay used: immunoSEQ multiplex PCR; TCRdb lists only in-frame clones, some missing. The table records roughly 23,000 clones, roughly 89% of them present only once. The rearrangement uses TRBV11-3 and TRBJ2-7, with D unresolved. Sequenced here: blood, sampled from a patient treated with checkpoint blockade. This sequence was found in a human donor with melanoma. The CDR3 nucleotides read TGTGCCAGCAGCTTAGATCATCCTAAGCAGTACTTC. This codes for CASSLDHPKQYF. The full variable domain, with the rest looked up from reference TRBV11-3 and TRBJ2-7, is EAGVVQSPRYKIIEKKQPVAFWCNPISGHNTLYWYLQNLGQGPELLIRYENEEAVDDSQLPKDRFSAERLKGVDSTLKIQPAELGDSAVYLCASSLDHPKQYFGPGTRLTVT.